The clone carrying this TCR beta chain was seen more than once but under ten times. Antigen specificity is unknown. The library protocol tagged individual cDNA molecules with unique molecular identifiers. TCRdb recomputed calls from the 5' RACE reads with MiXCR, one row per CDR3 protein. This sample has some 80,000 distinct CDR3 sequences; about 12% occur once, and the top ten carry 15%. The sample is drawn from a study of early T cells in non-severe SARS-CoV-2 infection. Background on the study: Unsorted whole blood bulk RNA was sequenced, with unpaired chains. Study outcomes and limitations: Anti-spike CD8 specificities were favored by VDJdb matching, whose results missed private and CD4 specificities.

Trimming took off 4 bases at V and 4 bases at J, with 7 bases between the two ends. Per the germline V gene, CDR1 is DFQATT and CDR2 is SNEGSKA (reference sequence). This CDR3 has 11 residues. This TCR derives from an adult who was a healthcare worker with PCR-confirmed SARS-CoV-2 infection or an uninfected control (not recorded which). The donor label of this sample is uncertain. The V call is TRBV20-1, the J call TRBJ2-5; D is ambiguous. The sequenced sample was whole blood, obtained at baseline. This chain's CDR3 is CSAIVRETQYF. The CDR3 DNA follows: TGCAGTGCTATCGTACGAGAGACCCAGTACTTC.